One and the same sample provided the 13 T cell receptor beta chains below, sequenced in a study of OX40 agonist ivuxolimab in advanced cancers. TCRdb's table, derived via immunoSEQ multiplex PCR, lists solely in-frame clones and lacks some. The table has 55,000 to 70,000 clones, 65% to 85% seen once; the top ten hold approximately 10%. The sequencing here drew on CD4+ or CD8+ T cells sorted from blood, taken in a trial of the OX40 agonist ivuxolimab. The receptors come from an adult with an advanced solid tumor such as melanoma, head and neck, liver or kidney cancer.

The chain combines TRBV6-1 with TRBJ1-1; tentatively, D is TRBD1 (6 bases). Germline assignment: CDR1 MNHNS and CDR2 SASEGT. V was pared by 8 bases and J by 6 bases, with 22 bases between. CDR3 length: 15 residues. CDR3 DNA sequence: TGTGCCAGCTCGGACCCACAGGGCAAAGTAGCTGAAGCTTTCTTT. It encodes CASSDPQGKVAEAFF.

This sequence joins TRBV7-8 and TRBJ2-7, with 8 bases that match TRBD2. V shed 1 base, J shed 0 bases, and the junction held 11 bases outside the gene matches. The CDR3 length is 18 residues. The germline V gene encodes CDR1 SGHVS and CDR2 FQNEAQ. The CDR3 DNA reads as TGTGCCAGCAGCTTAGTTAGCTCGGCGGGAGGCAACTCCTACGAGCAGTACTTC. Translated, it gives CASSLVSSAGGNSYEQYF. Based on the CDR3 plus reference TRBV7-8 and TRBJ2-7, the full variable domain is GAGVSQSPRYKVAKRGQDVALRCDPISGHVSLFWYQQALGQGPEFLTYFQNEAQLDKSGLPSDRFFAERPEGSVSTLKIQRTQQEDSAVYLCASSLVSSAGGNSYEQYFGPGTRLTVT.

The rearrangement uses TRBV2 and TRBJ2-3; 9 bases agree with TRBD1. V lost 4 bases and J lost 6; bases outside the gene matches: 5. The CDR3 has 14 residues. Germline CDR1 and CDR2: SNHLY and FYNNEI. CDR3 DNA sequence: TGTGCCAGCAGTGGTGGGACAGGGCGGGATACGCAGTATTTT. Translating it yields CASSGGTGRDTQYF.

This rearrangement joins TRBV7-8 to TRBJ2-1, with TRBD2 identical over 8 bases. After removal of 5 bases from V and 7 bases from J, the junction contained 19 bases not matched to a gene. The CDR3 runs 18 residues. Germline assignment: CDR1 SGHVS and CDR2 FQNEAQ. The CDR3 loop reads CASSKLSPGGPSRNEQFF. CDR3 bases: TGTGCCAGCAGCAAACTATCTCCGGGAGGGCCCTCAAGGAATGAGCAGTTCTTC.

The V and J genes are TRBV7-2 and TRBJ1-2; 7 bases map to TRBD1. The CDR3 runs 18 residues. V lost 0 bases and J lost 5; bases outside the gene matches: 15. CDR1 and CDR2 from the germline V gene are SGHTA and FQGNSA. The CDR3 nucleotides are TGTGCCAGCAGCTTAGCCCCTATCTTAGGGGGCGCAGGTTATGGCTACACCTTC. This encodes CASSLAPILGGAGYGYTF.

The chain joins TRBV29-1 to TRBJ2-1; D unclear. V was trimmed by 4 bases and J by 5 bases, leaving 3 bases between them. This CDR3 contains 10 residues. CDR1 and CDR2 (germline): SQVTM, ANQGSEA. This CDR3 is CSVGHNEQFF. In DNA, the CDR3 is TGCAGCGTTGGCCACAATGAGCAGTTCTTC.

V gene TRBV2 combines with J gene TRBJ1-5; D not resolved. V dropped 6 bases and J dropped 5 bases, with 17 bases sitting between them. CDR1 is SNHLY and CDR2 is FYNNEI in the germline V gene. The CDR3 runs 15 residues. The DNA of the CDR3 is TGTGCCAGCAGAACGGCTAGGGAAGGTGATCAGCCCCAGCATTTT. It encodes CASRTAREGDQPQHF.

The chain joins TRBV28 to TRBJ2-1; the D is unclear. The ends were cut back, 6 bases at V and 5 bases at J, with 20 bases in the middle. The CDR3 is made up of 16 amino acids. From germline, CDR1 is MDHEN and CDR2 SYDVKM. The CDR3 sequence: CASSSALEVGHNEQFF. DNA of the CDR3: TGTGCCAGCAGCTCCGCCTTAGAAGTAGGGCACAATGAGCAGTTCTTC.

CDR3 sequence: CATKGLAEGELFF. As DNA, the CDR3 is TGTGCCACCAAGGGACTAGCGGAGGGGGAGCTGTTTTTT. The genes are TRBV2 and TRBJ2-2; TRBD2 aligns across 11 bases. Losses at the gene ends were 10 bases for V and 8 bases for J; bases not matched to a gene: 6. This CDR3 comprises 13 residues. Germline-derived CDR1 and CDR2 are SNHLY and FYNNEI.

The CDR3 DNA reads TGTGCCAGCTCACCATTTATAGCGAGTAGCTCCTACAATGAGCAGTTCTTC. As protein: CASSPFIASSSYNEQFF. The chain employs TRBV18 and TRBJ2-1, with D possibly matching TRBD2 (5 bases). Trimming stripped 2 bases from V and 0 bases from J, with 14 bases between. CDR1 and CDR2 from the germline V gene are KGHSH and LQKENI. The CDR3 totals 17 residues. The full variable domain, in which reference TRBV18 and TRBJ2-1 provide the parts outside the CDR3, is NAGVMQNPRHLVRRRGQEARLRCSPMKGHSHVYWYRQLPEEGLKFMVYLQKENIIDESGMPKERFSAEFPKEGPSILRIQQVVRGDSAAYFCASSPFIASSSYNEQFFGPGTRLTVL.

The chain couples TRBV28 to TRBJ2-5; 15 positions agree with TRBD2. Germline V gene data show CDR1 as MDHEN and CDR2 as SYDVKM. The trim removed 2 bases at V and 2 bases at J, leaving 6 bases unmatched. This CDR3 contains 18 residues. The CDR3 sequence is CASSLEGLAGGHQETQYF. CDR3 sequence (DNA): TGTGCCAGCAGTTTAGAGGGACTAGCGGGAGGTCATCAAGAGACCCAGTACTTC.

This rearrangement joins TRBV29-1 to TRBJ2-1; D gene ambiguous. The germline gives CDR1 SQVTM, CDR2 ANQGSEA. The ends were cut back, 7 bases at V and 5 bases at J, with 15 bases in the middle. This CDR3 is 13 amino acids long. The DNA for the CDR3 is TGCAGCGGTGGGCGTTTCTTAGACAATGAGCAGTTCTTC. This sequence encodes CSGGRFLDNEQFF.

The chain uses TRBV28 and TRBJ2-2; weak D call: TRBD2 (5 bases). The CDR3 length is 16 residues. Germline V gene sequence: CDR1 MDHEN, CDR2 SYDVKM. With 5 bases removed from V and 4 bases from J, the gap between germline ends came to 17 bases. CDR3 nucleotide sequence: TGTGCCAGCAGTGTCTTTCTCCCGGGATCCACCGGGGAGCTGTTTTTT. Amino acids: CASSVFLPGSTGELFF. Full variable domain (missing parts from reference TRBV28 and TRBJ2-2): DVKVTQSSRYLVKRTGEKVFLECVQDMDHENMFWYRQDPGLGLRLIYFSYDVKMKEKGDIPEGYSVSREKKERFSLILESASTNQTSMYLCASSVFLPGSTGELFFGEGSRLTVL.